The 8 T cell receptor beta chains listed next were all sequenced from one sample in a study of T cells in Graves' hyperthyroidism and ophthalmopathy. Regions amplified from RNA transcripts were the TCR beta CDR3 regions. HTBI primers were used for first-round RT-PCR of the TCR CDR3. TCRdb recomputed calls from the multiplex PCR reads with MiXCR, one row per CDR3 protein. The sample lists a few hundred thousand distinct CDR3 sequences; more than 45% were seen once. The source material was peripheral blood or thyroid tissue (not recorded which). Receptor source: a woman between 18 and 30 years old with Graves' hyperthyroidism.

J is TRBJ2-2 and V is TRBV2, with D perhaps TRBD2 (5 bases). The CDR3 runs 15 residues. V was clipped by 4 bases and J by 5 bases, with 14 bases between them. Germline assignment: CDR1 SNHLY and CDR2 FYNNEI. CDR3 nucleotide sequence: TGTGCCAGCAGTGGACGTATAGGAGGAACCGGGGAGCTGTTTTTT. This gives the protein CASSGRIGGTGELFF. The entire variable domain, with the rest obtained from reference TRBV2 and TRBJ2-2, is as follows: EPEVTQTPSHQVTQMGQEVILRCVPISNHLYFYWYRQILGQKVEFLVSFYNNEISEKSEIFDDQFSVERPDGSNFTLKIRSTKLEDSAMYFCASSGRIGGTGELFFGEGSRLTVL.

This sequence joins TRBV7-9 and TRBJ2-7; 15 bases line up with TRBD2. V lost 5 bases to trimming and J lost 0 bases; unmatched junction nucleotides: 11. This CDR3 spans 19 amino acids. Germline-derived CDR1 and CDR2 are SEHNR and FQNEAQ (reference sequence). The chain's CDR3 is CASSPPKGLAGGYSYEQYF. The CDR3 DNA is TGTGCCAGCAGCCCCCCAAAGGGACTAGCGGGAGGTTACTCCTACGAGCAGTACTTC.

CDR3 coding DNA: TGCAGTGCTAGAGTGTCGGACAGGGACCAATCTGGAAACACCATATATTTT. This encodes CSARVSDRDQSGNTIYF. This rearrangement joins TRBV20-1 to TRBJ1-3; 8 nucleotides line up with TRBD1. Germline CDR1 is DFQATT and CDR2 is SNEGSKA (reference sequence). Trimming cost V 1 base and J 1 base; bases outside gene matches: 9. This CDR3 region has 17 residues.

The rearrangement joins TRBV29-1 to TRBJ1-2, with 7 nucleotides matching TRBD1. The CDR3 spans 15 residues. Per the germline V gene, CDR1 is SQVTM and CDR2 is ANQGSEA. Trimming removed 1 base from V and 5 bases from J; junction bases left unmatched: 10. The CDR3 coding sequence is TGCAGCGTTGAAGGGTACAGGGGCGCCGGATATGGCTACACCTTC. Translated: CSVEGYRGAGYGYTF.

The rearrangement joins TRBV20-1 to TRBJ2-5; tentative D call: TRBD2 (6 bases). This CDR3 comprises 13 residues. Per germline, CDR1 DFQATT and CDR2 SNEGSKA (reference sequence). Trimming removed 4 bases at V and 6 bases at J, with 15 bases between. In DNA, the CDR3 is TGCAGTGCTATCCCGGGAGATGTAAAGACCCAGTACTTC. Amino acid sequence: CSAIPGDVKTQYF.

At least ten counts were recorded for this clonotype. The rearrangement uses TRBV7-3 and TRBJ2-2; TRBD2 agrees at 13 bases. V shed 5 bases and J 5 bases; nucleotides not matched to a gene: 8. Germline CDR1 reads SGHTA; CDR2 reads FQGTGA. This CDR3 has 17 amino acids. The CDR3 DNA sequence: TGTGCCAGCAGCCAATACGGACTAGCGGGAGCAACCGGGGAGCTGTTTTTT. This gives the protein CASSQYGLAGATGELFF.

This clonotype was recorded at least ten times. CDR3 sequence reads: CASSWTGVISYEQYF. CDR3 bases: TGTGCCAGCAGCTGGACGGGAGTTATCTCCTACGAGCAGTACTTC. The rearrangement links TRBV5-6 to TRBJ2-7; possibly TRBD2 for D (6 bases). Trimming took off 3 bases at V and 0 bases at J, with 13 bases between the two ends. Germline V CDR1 and CDR2: SGHDT, YYEEEE. The CDR3 has 15 residues.

The chain links TRBV6-5 to TRBJ1-1; no reliable D call. From germline, CDR1 is MNHEY and CDR2 SVGAGI. The germline V and J ends were trimmed by 2 bases and 9 bases, with 16 bases remaining between them. The CDR3 consists of 14 residues. The CDR3 bases are TGTGCCAGCAGTTACGGTCACAAGGGCGGGCAAGCTTTCTTT. It yields the protein CASSYGHKGGQAFF.